This TCR beta chain is drawn from a study of radiation and T cells in renal cell carcinoma. The protocol was immunoSEQ multiplex PCR, while the TCRdb copy is restricted to in-frame clones and leaves out a portion. The sample holds about 140,000 clones, about 86% seen once. Time point of the sample: blood 4 weeks post-SBRT, at nephrectomy. The sample's treatment: 15 Gy SBRT to primary tumor, nephrectomy 4 weeks later. Nephrectomy followed 15 Gy stereotactic body radiation by 4 weeks. Clear cell pathology was present in this patient's renal cell carcinoma. Findings and caveats of the study: Pretreatment tumor biopsies were lacking, so baseline clonotypes are unknown. In blood, top tumor clones expanded by 2 weeks, shrinking by 4.

Of note for this clone: Its antigen is unknown.

This CDR3 contains 16 residues. V gave up 3 bases and J gave up 1 base; unmatched junction bases: 8. The germline V gene encodes CDR1 SEHNR and CDR2 FQNEAQ (reference sequence). This specimen was blood, taken from a patient whose treatment included radiotherapy and nephrectomy. The TCR sequence derives from a woman aged 45 to 65 with renal cell carcinoma. This chain connects TRBV7-9 to TRBJ2-7; TRBD2 matches at 8 bases. CDR3 DNA: TGTGCCAGCAGCTTGGCGGGAGGCTCCTTATCCTACGAGCAGTACTTC. It specifies CASSLAGGSLSYEQYF.